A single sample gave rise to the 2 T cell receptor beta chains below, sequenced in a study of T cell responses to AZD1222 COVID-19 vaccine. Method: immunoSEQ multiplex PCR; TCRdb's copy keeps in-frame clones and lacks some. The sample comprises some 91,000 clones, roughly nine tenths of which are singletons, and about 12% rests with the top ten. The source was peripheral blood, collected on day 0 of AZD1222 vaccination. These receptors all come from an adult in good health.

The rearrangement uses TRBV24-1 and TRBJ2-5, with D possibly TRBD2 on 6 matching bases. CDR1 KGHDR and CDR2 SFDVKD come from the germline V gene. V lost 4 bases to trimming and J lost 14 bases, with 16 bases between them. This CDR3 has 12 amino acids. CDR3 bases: TGTGCCACCAGTGAGGAGGGTCTACTATCTTACTTC. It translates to CATSEEGLLSYF.

Written as DNA, the CDR3 is TGTGCCACCAGTCTCGGAGCTAACTATGGCTACACCTTC. Its protein product is CATSLGANYGYTF. The chain recombines TRBV24-1 with TRBJ1-2; D ambiguous. V lost 6 bases to trimming and J lost 0 bases, with 7 bases between them. Germline CDR1 KGHDR, CDR2 SFDVKD. This CDR3 contains 13 residues.